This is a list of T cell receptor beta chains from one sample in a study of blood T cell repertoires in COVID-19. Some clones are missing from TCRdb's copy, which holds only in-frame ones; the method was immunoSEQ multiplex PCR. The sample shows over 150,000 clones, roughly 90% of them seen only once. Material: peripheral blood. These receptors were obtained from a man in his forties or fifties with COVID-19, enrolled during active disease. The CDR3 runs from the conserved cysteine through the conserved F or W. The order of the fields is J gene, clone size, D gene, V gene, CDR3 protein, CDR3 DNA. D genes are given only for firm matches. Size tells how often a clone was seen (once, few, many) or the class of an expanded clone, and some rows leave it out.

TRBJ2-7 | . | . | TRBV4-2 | CASSLDGTLYSYEQYF | TGTGCCAGCAGCCTGGACGGGACTCTTTACTCCTACGAGCAGTACTTC
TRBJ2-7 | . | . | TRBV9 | CASSVRGQLYEQYF | TGTGCCAGCAGCGTCAGGGGACAACTCTACGAGCAGTACTTC
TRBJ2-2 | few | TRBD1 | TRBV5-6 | CASSLVGTGVDTGELFF | TGTGCCAGCAGCTTGGTCGGGACAGGGGTTGACACCGGGGAGCTGTTTTTT
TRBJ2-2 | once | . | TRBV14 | CASSQDLAANTGELFF | TGTGCCAGCAGCCAAGATTTAGCGGCGAACACCGGGGAGCTGTTTTTT
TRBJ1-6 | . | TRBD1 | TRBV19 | CASSTPGQRFVNSPLHF | TGTGCCAGTAGTACCCCGGGACAGAGGTTCGTTAATTCACCCCTCCACTTT
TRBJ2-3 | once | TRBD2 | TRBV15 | CATSRGRGERDTQYF | TGTGCCACCAGCAGAGGTCGGGGGGAGAGAGATACGCAGTATTTT
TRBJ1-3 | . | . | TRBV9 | CASSVAPGIGNTIYF | TGTGCCAGCAGCGTAGCTCCAGGGATAGGAAACACCATATATTTT
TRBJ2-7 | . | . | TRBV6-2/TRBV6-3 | CASSYSTRAYEQYF | TGTGCCAGCAGTTACTCAACGAGAGCCTACGAGCAGTACTTC
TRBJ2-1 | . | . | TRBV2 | CASTLQGTDEQFF | TGTGCCAGCACCCTACAGGGTACGGATGAGCAGTTCTTC
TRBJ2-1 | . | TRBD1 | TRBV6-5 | CASSPGQALEQFF | TGTGCCAGCAGTCCGGGACAGGCACTTGAGCAGTTCTTC
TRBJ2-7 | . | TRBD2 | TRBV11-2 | CASSLLAGVYEQYF | TGTGCCAGCAGCTTGCTAGCGGGGGTCTACGAGCAGTACTTC
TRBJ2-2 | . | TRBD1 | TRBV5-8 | CASSSGTGGTGELFF | TGTGCCAGCAGTTCCGGGACAGGGGGAACCGGGGAGCTGTTTTTT
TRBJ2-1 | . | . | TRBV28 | CASSFRYNEQFF | TGTGCCAGCAGTTTCAGATACAATGAGCAGTTCTTC
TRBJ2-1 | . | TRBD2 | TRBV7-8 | CASSLLLAGGYEQFF | TGTGCCAGCAGCTTATTACTAGCGGGAGGATATGAGCAGTTCTTC
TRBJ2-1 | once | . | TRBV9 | CASSPIEYLYNEQFF | TGTGCCAGCAGCCCCATCGAGTATCTATACAATGAGCAGTTCTTC
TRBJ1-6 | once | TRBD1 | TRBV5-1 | CASSLSPSGGLPPLHF | TGCGCCAGCAGCTTGAGCCCTTCAGGGGGCTTGCCACCCCTCCACTTT
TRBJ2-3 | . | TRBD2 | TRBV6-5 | CASSHSGGSTDTQYF | TGTGCCAGCAGCCATAGCGGGGGAAGCACAGATACGCAGTATTTT
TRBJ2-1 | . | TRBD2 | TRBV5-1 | CASSPGLAGDNEQFF | TGCGCCAGCAGCCCGGGACTAGCGGGAGACAATGAGCAGTTCTTC
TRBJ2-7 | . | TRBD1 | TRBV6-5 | CASRQLGQEAYEQYF | TGTGCCAGCAGGCAACTGGGACAGGAAGCCTACGAGCAGTACTTC
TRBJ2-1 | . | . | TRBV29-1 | CSVARLRDTSYNEQFF | TGCAGCGTTGCGCGCCTCCGGGACACCTCCTACAATGAGCAGTTCTTC
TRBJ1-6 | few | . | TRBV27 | CASSLTGYNSPLHF | TGTGCCAGCAGTTTGACGGGCTATAATTCACCCCTCCACTTT
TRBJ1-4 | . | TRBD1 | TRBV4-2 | CASSRIPTDRVGEKLFF | TGTGCCAGCAGCCGGATACCAACGGACAGGGTTGGCGAAAAACTGTTTTTT
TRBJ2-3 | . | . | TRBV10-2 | CASSDRNRVDTQYF | TGCGCCAGCAGTGATAGGAACAGGGTGGATACGCAGTATTTT
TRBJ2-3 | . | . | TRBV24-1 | CATSAEDTQYF | TGTGCCACCAGTGCAGAAGATACGCAGTATTTT
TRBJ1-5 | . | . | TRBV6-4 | CASSQSPHQPQHF | TGTGCCAGCAGTCAGTCCCCCCATCAGCCCCAGCATTTT
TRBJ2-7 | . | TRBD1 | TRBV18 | CASSPPGQDEQYF | TGTGCCAGCTCACCTCCGGGACAGGACGAGCAGTACTTC
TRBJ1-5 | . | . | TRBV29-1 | CSVRDSLYQPQHF | TGCAGCGTTCGAGACAGTCTTTATCAGCCCCAGCATTTT
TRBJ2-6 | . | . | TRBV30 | CAWKQGLRPGSSGANVLTF | TGTGCCTGGAAGCAGGGGCTGCGCCCAGGTAGCTCTGGGGCCAACGTCCTGACTTTC
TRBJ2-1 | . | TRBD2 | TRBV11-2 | CASSPRLAGVLNEQFF | TGTGCCAGCAGCCCCAGACTAGCGGGAGTACTCAATGAGCAGTTCTTC
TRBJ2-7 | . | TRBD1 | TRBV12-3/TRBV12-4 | CASSSRGRSEQYF | TGTGCCAGCAGTTCCAGGGGGCGCTCCGAGCAGTACTTC
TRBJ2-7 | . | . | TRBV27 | CASTSLGGGPSSSYEQYF | TGTGCCAGCACCTCACTAGGGGGAGGGCCTTCCTCTTCCTACGAGCAGTACTTC
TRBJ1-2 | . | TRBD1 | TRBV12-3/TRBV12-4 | CASSPTGNYGYTF | TGTGCCAGCAGCCCGACAGGGAACTATGGCTACACCTTC
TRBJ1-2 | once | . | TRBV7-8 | CASSPNRVILYGYTF | TGTGCCAGCAGCCCAAACAGGGTGATCCTCTATGGCTACACCTTC
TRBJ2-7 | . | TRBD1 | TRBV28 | CASSSRDRATGEQYF | TGTGCCAGCAGTTCACGGGACAGGGCGACGGGGGAGCAGTACTTC
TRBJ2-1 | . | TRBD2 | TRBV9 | CASSVGGRRARSYNEQFF | TGTGCCAGCAGCGTAGGCGGGAGAAGGGCTAGGTCCTACAATGAGCAGTTCTTC
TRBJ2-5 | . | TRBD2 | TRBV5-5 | CASSSGGTSHETQYF | TGTGCCAGCAGCTCCGGCGGGACTAGCCATGAGACCCAGTACTTC
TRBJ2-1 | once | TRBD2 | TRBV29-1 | CSVAGTSGGSNEQFF | TGCAGCGTCGCAGGGACTAGCGGGGGTTCCAATGAGCAGTTCTTC
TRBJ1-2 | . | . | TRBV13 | CASSARTDGYTF | TGTGCCAGCAGCGCGCGGACAGACGGCTACACCTTC